Below, 20 T cell receptor beta chains from the same sample are listed, as sequenced in a study of cytomegalovirus exposure and HLA in healthy donors. A multiplex PCR was run with 60 Vbeta primers and 13 Jbeta primers. Repertoires were generated with immunoSEQ multiplex PCR, while TCRdb's copy carries only in-frame clones and drops some. The sample lists some 150,000 clones, over 60% occurring once. Sequencing was done on a sample of PBMCs. Every receptor here comes from a man aged 35 to 55 in good health and CMV-seropositive.

The chain couples TRBV28 to TRBJ2-7; 7 bases line up with TRBD1. J gave up 7 bases and V 4 bases, and 4 bases lay outside the gene matches. The CDR3 sequence is 12 residues long. CDR1 MDHEN and CDR2 SYDVKM come from the germline V gene. The CDR3 DNA is TGTGCCAGCAGTTCGACAGGGTGGGAGCAGTACTTC. Translated, it gives CASSSTGWEQYF.

This clone was seen a handful of times. The chain recombines TRBV30 with TRBJ2-5, with 12 bases fitting TRBD2. The CDR3 is 13 residues long. The junction had 1 base not matched to a gene; V was cut back by 4 bases and J by 4 bases. Germline V gene sequence: CDR1 GTSNPN, CDR2 SVGIG (reference sequence). In nucleotides, the CDR3 is TGTGCCTGGACTAGCGGGAGGGGAGAGACCCAGTACTTC. It yields the protein CAWTSGRGETQYF.

This clone was seen a handful of times. V usage is TRBV6-4 and J usage is TRBJ2-6; 7 nucleotides align to TRBD1. CDR3 length: 18 residues. After removal of 0 bases from V and 3 bases from J, the junction contained 8 bases not matched to a gene. Germline V gene lookup returns CDR1 MRHNA and CDR2 SNTAGT. CDR3 in amino acids: CASSDSSVTGDGANVLTF. The CDR3 bases are TGTGCCAGCAGTGACTCGAGCGTAACAGGGGATGGGGCCAACGTCCTGACTTTC.

The chain uses TRBV7-2 and TRBJ2-5; D is possibly TRBD2 (6 bases). The CDR3 extends over 15 amino acids. Germline V gene data show CDR1 as SGHTA and CDR2 as FQGNSA. V lost 5 bases and J lost 3, with 16 bases in between. CDR3 sequence (DNA): TGTGCCAGCAGCCTAAGGAGGGGACCCGAAGAGACCCAGTACTTC. Protein: CASSLRRGPEETQYF.

This clone was found a few times. The chain recombines TRBV4-3 with TRBJ2-5; 9 positions match TRBD2. Germline loops: CDR1 LGHNA, CDR2 YSLEER. The CDR3 covers 14 residues. V was clipped by 5 bases and J by 5 bases; unmatched bases: 6. CDR3 bases: TGCGCCAGCAGCGATCTGAGCGGGGGGGAGACCCAGTACTTC. It is translated as CASSDLSGGETQYF.

This rearrangement joins TRBV7-2 to TRBJ1-3; TRBD1 matches 8 bases. Trimming cost V 5 bases and J 8 bases; bases outside gene matches: 8. There are 14 residues in the CDR3. Germline CDR1 is SGHTA and CDR2 is FQGNSA. CDR3 nucleotides: TGTGCCAGCAGCCGAGAGACAGGGGAGGACACCATATATTTT. Its translation: CASSRETGEDTIYF.

V and J are TRBV2 and TRBJ2-1; possible D gene TRBD2, 5 bases. This CDR3 has 13 residues. The germline CDR1 and CDR2 sequences are SNHLY and FYNNEI. V lost 5 bases and J lost 4, with 9 bases in between. The CDR3 here is CASSPDWYNEQFF. In DNA form, the CDR3 reads TGTGCCAGCAGTCCGGACTGGTACAATGAGCAGTTCTTC.

CDR3 DNA: TGTGCCTGGACCCAGGGAAACTCCTACGAGCAGTACTTC. This encodes CAWTQGNSYEQYF. The chain employs TRBV30 and TRBJ2-7; a possible D gene is TRBD1 (5 bases). Trimming removed 4 bases from V and 0 bases from J, with 10 bases in between. The CDR3 totals 13 residues. CDR1 and CDR2 from the germline V gene are GTSNPN and SVGIG (reference sequence).

V is TRBV19 and J is TRBJ2-3; 8 bases are shared with TRBD2. The CDR3 loop spans 14 amino acids. CDR1 and CDR2 from the germline V gene are LNHDA and SQIVND (reference sequence). V shed 7 bases and J 7 bases; nucleotides not matched to a gene: 10. Here the CDR3 DNA reads TGTGCCAGTACTCTTAGCGGGGCAGAGCATACGCAGTATTTT. Its protein product is CASTLSGAEHTQYF.

The rearrangement uses TRBV5-6 and TRBJ2-5, with a possible D match to TRBD2 (7 bases). Trimming left V 2 bases short and J 5 bases short, with 13 bases between. The CDR3 is 14 residues long. Germline CDR1 reads SGHDT; CDR2 reads YYEEEE. The CDR3 is CASSLKGGQETQYF. DNA of the CDR3: TGTGCCAGCAGCTTAAAGGGGGGGCAGGAGACCCAGTACTTC.

The rearrangement uses TRBV4-3 and TRBJ1-1; no reliable D call. V was trimmed by 1 base and J by 0 bases, leaving 12 bases between them. The length of the CDR3 is 16 residues. Germline lookup yields CDR1 LGHNA and CDR2 YSLEER. The CDR3 is CASSQVLSVMNTEAFF. The CDR3, as DNA: TGCGCCAGCAGCCAAGTCCTGTCAGTCATGAACACTGAAGCTTTCTTT.

The rearrangement links TRBV11-2 to TRBJ2-5; 7 positions match TRBD1. The CDR3 has 13 amino acids. The germline V gene encodes CDR1 SGHAT and CDR2 FQNNGV. The V and J ends lost 2 bases and 4 bases, in that order; junction bases with no gene match: 1. As DNA, the CDR3 is TGTGCCAGCAGCTTATACAGGGGAGAGACCCAGTACTTC. Protein product: CASSLYRGETQYF.

This chain links TRBV2 with TRBJ2-1; tentatively, D is TRBD2 (6 bases). CDR1 and CDR2 from the germline V gene are SNHLY and FYNNEI. CDR3 size: 14 residues. The germline V and J ends were trimmed by 8 bases and 2 bases, with 13 bases remaining between them. The CDR3 DNA sequence: TGTGCCAGCTACCCTGGAGGGGCCTACAATGAGCAGTTCTTC. Translation gives CASYPGGAYNEQFF.

The chain combines TRBV6-6 with TRBJ1-2, with a possible D match to TRBD1 (5 bases). The CDR3 loop spans 16 amino acids. V gave up 5 bases and J gave up 5 bases, with 21 bases separating them. Germline V gene sequence: CDR1 MNHNY, CDR2 SVGAGI (reference sequence). CDR3 loop: CASSTGGGGGAYGYTF. The CDR3 DNA reads TGTGCCAGCAGTACGGGGGGTGGGGGAGGGGCTTATGGCTACACCTTC.

The V gene is TRBV15, the J gene TRBJ1-2; 8 nucleotides line up with TRBD1. Unmatched junction bases numbered 10, after V lost 5 bases and J lost 8 bases. Germline lookup yields CDR1 LNHNV and CDR2 YYDKDF (reference sequence). The CDR3 spans 14 residues. CDR3 sequence reads: CATSRRGPQMGYTF. The CDR3 nucleotides are TGTGCCACCAGCCGCAGGGGGCCCCAAATGGGCTACACCTTC.

V and J are TRBV2 and TRBJ1-4, with D maybe TRBD1 (6 bases). This CDR3 is built from 17 residues. The germline CDR1 and CDR2 sequences are SNHLY and FYNNEI. V was clipped by 7 bases and J by 7 bases, with 25 bases between them. The CDR3 is CASIKTPVRGGGEKLFF. DNA for the CDR3: TGTGCCAGCATAAAAACCCCTGTAAGGGGGGGCGGTGAAAAACTGTTTTTT.

This chain connects TRBV11-3 to TRBJ2-7; possibly TRBD2 for D (6 bases). Germline CDR1 and CDR2: SGHNT and YENEEA. The CDR3 sequence is 14 residues long. V was shortened by 5 bases and J by 6 bases, with 17 bases between the two germline ends. The CDR3 loop is CASSHHGGDREQYF. CDR3 coding DNA: TGTGCCAGCAGCCATCACGGCGGGGACCGCGAGCAGTACTTC.

The chain combines TRBV4-3 with TRBJ2-5; 8 bases are shared with TRBD2. The CDR3 is 15 amino acids. CDR1 and CDR2 from the germline V gene are LGHNA and YSLEER. The J segment lost 5 bases and the V segment lost 3 bases, leaving 8 bases of the junction unmatched. Here the CDR3 DNA reads TGCGCCAGCAGCCAGAATAGCGGGATTGGGGAGACCCAGTACTTC. Its translation: CASSQNSGIGETQYF.

This clone was observed a few times. The CDR3 loop is CASSLVRGWRQYEQYF. The CDR3 DNA is TGCGCCAGCAGCTTGGTACGGGGATGGCGCCAGTACGAGCAGTACTTC. The genes are TRBV5-1 and TRBJ2-7; tentative D call: TRBD2 (5 bases). This CDR3 is 16 amino acids long. CDR1 is SGHRS, CDR2 YFSETQ, per germline. The germline V and J ends were trimmed by 0 bases and 4 bases, with 17 bases remaining between them.

The chain couples TRBV6-1 to TRBJ1-1, with 9 bases identical to TRBD1. This CDR3 contains 16 residues. CDR1 MNHNS and CDR2 SASEGT come from the germline V gene. J lost 8 bases, V lost 0 bases, and 10 bases had no gene match. The CDR3 DNA is TGTGCCAGCAGTGAAGCGAACTTTCCCGGGACAGGGGAAGCTTTCTTT. Translation gives CASSEANFPGTGEAFF.